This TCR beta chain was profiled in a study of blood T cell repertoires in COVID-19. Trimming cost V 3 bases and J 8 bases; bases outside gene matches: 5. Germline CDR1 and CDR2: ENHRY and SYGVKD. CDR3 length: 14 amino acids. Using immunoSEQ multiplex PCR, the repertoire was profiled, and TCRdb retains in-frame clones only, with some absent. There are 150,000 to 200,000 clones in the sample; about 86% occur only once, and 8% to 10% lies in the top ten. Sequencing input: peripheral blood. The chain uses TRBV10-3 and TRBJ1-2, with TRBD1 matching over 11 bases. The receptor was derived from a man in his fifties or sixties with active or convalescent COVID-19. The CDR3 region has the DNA TGTGCCATCAGTGATGGACAGGGGGCTTACGGCTACACCTTC. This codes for CAISDGQGAYGYTF.